This T cell receptor (beta chain) was recovered during a study of molecular identifiers for immune sequencing clone quantification. The germline V gene encodes CDR1 SGHDT and CDR2 YYEEEE. Trimming took off 4 bases at V and 0 bases at J, with 13 bases between the two ends. The CDR3 is made up of 15 amino acids. Naive CD8 T cells were sorted, and the gate applied was CD8+CD4-CCR7+CD45RA+. Via MiXCR, TCRdb re-called the PCR reads, giving one row per CDR3 protein. The sample holds hundreds of thousands of distinct CDR3 sequences, approximately 24% seen once. This clonotype was detected a few times. Sequenced input: naive CD8+ T cells from blood, with Jurkat cell RNA spiked in. The subset is: FACS-sorted CD8+CD4-CCR7+CD45RA+ naive T cells. V usage is TRBV5-6 and J usage is TRBJ1-1; the D is unclear. The receptor was derived from a human donor in good health. Some libraries in this study had Jurkat cell RNA spiked in. CDR3 sequence: CASSPSIGLNTEAFF. DNA of the CDR3: TGTGCCAGCAGCCCCTCGATCGGATTGAACACTGAAGCTTTCTTT.